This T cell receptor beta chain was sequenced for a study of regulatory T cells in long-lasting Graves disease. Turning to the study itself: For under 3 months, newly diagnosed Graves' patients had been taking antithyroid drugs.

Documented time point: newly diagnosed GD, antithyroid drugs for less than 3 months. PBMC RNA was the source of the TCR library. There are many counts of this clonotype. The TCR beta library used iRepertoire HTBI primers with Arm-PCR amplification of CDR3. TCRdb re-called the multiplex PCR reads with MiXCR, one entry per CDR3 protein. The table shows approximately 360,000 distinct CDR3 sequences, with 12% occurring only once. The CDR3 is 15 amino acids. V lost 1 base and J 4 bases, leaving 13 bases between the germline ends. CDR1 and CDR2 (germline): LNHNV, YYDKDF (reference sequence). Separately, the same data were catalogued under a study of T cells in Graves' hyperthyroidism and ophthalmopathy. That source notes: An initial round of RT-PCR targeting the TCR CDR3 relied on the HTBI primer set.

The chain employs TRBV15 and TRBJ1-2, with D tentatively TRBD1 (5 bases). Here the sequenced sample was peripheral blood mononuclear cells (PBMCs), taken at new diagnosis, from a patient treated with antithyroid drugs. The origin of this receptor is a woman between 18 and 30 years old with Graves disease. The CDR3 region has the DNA TGTGCCACCAGCAGAGGCGGGCAGGGTAGCTATGGCTACACCTTC. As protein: CATSRGGQGSYGYTF.